This passage covers 8 T cell receptor beta chains from one sample sequenced in a study of early stage breast cancer tumors. Method: immunoSEQ multiplex PCR; TCRdb's copy keeps in-frame clones and lacks some. The sample contains roughly 25,000 clones, roughly 67% of which appear only once. The sequencing input was breast tumor tissue. These receptors originate from a person in their sixties with breast cancer.

The genes are TRBV5-1 and TRBJ2-5; TRBD2 agrees at 7 bases. The CDR3 runs 13 residues. Germline CDR1 and CDR2: SGHRS and YFSETQ. The ends lost 2 bases at V and 3 bases at J; junction bases unmatched: 1. The CDR3 spells CASSFLAEETQYF. CDR3 coding DNA: TGCGCCAGCAGCTTCCTAGCGGAAGAGACCCAGTACTTC.

The V gene is TRBV2, the J gene TRBJ2-2, with TRBD1 matching over 8 bases. In germline, CDR1 is SNHLY, CDR2 FYNNEI. This CDR3 has 15 residues. V gave up 4 bases and J gave up 2 bases; unmatched junction bases: 3. Written as DNA, the CDR3 is TGTGCCAGCAGTGTTGGACAGGGAAACACCGGGGAGCTGTTTTTT. It translates to CASSVGQGNTGELFF.

The CDR3 loop reads CACSAAGKNYEQYF. The CDR3 coding sequence is TGTGCCTGTTCCGCAGCGGGGAAAAACTACGAGCAGTACTTC. The V gene is TRBV30, the J gene TRBJ2-7; 7 bases match TRBD2. This CDR3 contains 14 residues. The V gene end was trimmed by 6 bases and the J gene end by 3 bases; junction bases not matched to a gene: 11. CDR1 GTSNPN and CDR2 SVGIG come from the germline V gene (reference sequence).

In this sample, this clone turned up a few times. The V and J genes are TRBV1 and TRBJ2-2; TRBD2, the table's D call, lacks a check against the DNA. TRBV1 is a pseudogene. This CDR3 has 22 amino acids. In DNA, the CDR3 is TGCACCAGCAGCCGGCGTTCGAAAGGTCGGCGGGAGGAAATGTCGTGCACCGGGGAGCTGTTTTTT. Amino acids: CTSSRRSKGRREEMSCTGELFF.

The DNA for the CDR3 is TGTGCCAGCAGTGGGTACCTAGGCCAAGAGACCCAGTACTTC. This encodes CASSGYLGQETQYF. This chain joins TRBV25-1 and TRBJ2-5, with unresolved D. Germline V gene lookup returns CDR1 MGHDK and CDR2 SYGVNS. CDR3 length: 14 amino acids. V lost 4 bases, J lost 1 base, and 10 bases lay in between.

This clone was seen a few times. The gene calls are TRBV28 and TRBJ1-5; D uncertain. V was pared by 7 bases and J by 4 bases, with 8 bases between. The CDR3 contains 12 residues. CDR1 MDHEN and CDR2 SYDVKM come from the germline V gene. CDR3: CASTRANQPQHF. The DNA of the CDR3 is TGTGCCAGCACGAGGGCTAATCAGCCCCAGCATTTT.

This clone showed up just a few times. The CDR3 loop is CASSLYGREVGTEAFF. CDR3 nucleotides: TGTGCCAGCAGCTTATATGGACGGGAGGTGGGGACTGAAGCTTTCTTT. The chain couples TRBV11-1 to TRBJ1-1; D is unclear. CDR3 length: 16 amino acids. Germline CDR1 and CDR2: SGHAT and FQDESV (reference sequence). Trimming cost V 2 bases and J 5 bases, with 18 bases left between them. The variable domain in full, completed from reference TRBV11-1 and TRBJ1-1, reads EAEVAQSPRYKITEKSQAVAFWCDPISGHATLYWYRQILGQGPELLVQFQDESVVDDSQLPKDRFSAERLKGVDSTLKIQPAELGDSAMYLCASSLYGREVGTEAFFGQGTRLTVV.

The rearrangement joins TRBV7-8 to TRBJ1-1, with 10 positions matching TRBD1. The CDR3 extends over 13 amino acids. From germline, CDR1 is SGHVS and CDR2 FQNEAQ. The V and J ends lost 1 base and 13 bases, in that order; junction bases with no gene match: 6. CDR3 bases: TGTGCCAGCAGCTTAGAGGGGACAGGGGTAGGTTTCTTT. Translating it yields CASSLEGTGVGFF.